This note documents a single T cell receptor beta chain sequence. The antigen is unknown. Germline V lookup: CDR1 MNHEY, CDR2 SMNVEV (reference sequence). V lost 7 bases and J lost 9, with 22 bases in between. The CDR3 consists of 15 residues. This sample stems from a study of cytomegalovirus exposure and HLA in healthy donors. For the study at large: Membership in the Caucasian-associated ancestry cluster was found for about 84% of roughly 400 genotyped donors.

Primers included in the PCR were 60 Vbeta and 13 Jbeta primers. The method was immunoSEQ multiplex PCR; TCRdb's version includes in-frame clones alone and lacks a portion of them. Here the sample spans about 120,000 clones, less than 85% being singletons. Unrecorded immune exposures were likely, despite nominal health at sampling. General study points: Reported findings show TCR beta sequences accurately forecast HLA-A and HLA-B alleles in most subjects. According to the study, 160 or so TCR beta chains were cytomegalovirus-associated.

This chain uses TRBV27 with TRBJ2-1; tentatively, D is TRBD2 (6 bases). Sequencing was done on a sample of PBMCs. The sequence was collected from a man between 18 and 35 years old in good health and CMV-seropositive. The CDR3 nucleotides read TGTGCCAGCAATGGGGCGGGGTACGACCGACGTGAGCAGTTCTTC. This translates into CASNGAGYDRREQFF.